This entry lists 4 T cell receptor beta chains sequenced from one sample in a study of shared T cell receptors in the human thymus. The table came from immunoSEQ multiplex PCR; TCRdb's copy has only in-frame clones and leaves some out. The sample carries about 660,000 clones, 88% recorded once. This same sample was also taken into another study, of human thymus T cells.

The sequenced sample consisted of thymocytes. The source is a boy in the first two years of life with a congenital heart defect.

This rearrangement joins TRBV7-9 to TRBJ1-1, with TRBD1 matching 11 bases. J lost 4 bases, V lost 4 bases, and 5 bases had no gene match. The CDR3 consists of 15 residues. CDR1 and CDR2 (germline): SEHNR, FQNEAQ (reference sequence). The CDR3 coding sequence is TGTGCCAGCAGCTCGCGGACAGGGGGCATCACTGAAGCTTTCTTT. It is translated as CASSSRTGGITEAFF.

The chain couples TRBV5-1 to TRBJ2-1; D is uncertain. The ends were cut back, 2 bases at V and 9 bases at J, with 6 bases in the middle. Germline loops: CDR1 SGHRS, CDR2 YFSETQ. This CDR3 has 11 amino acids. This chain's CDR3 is CASSFEAEQFF. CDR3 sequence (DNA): TGCGCCAGCAGCTTCGAAGCTGAGCAGTTCTTC.

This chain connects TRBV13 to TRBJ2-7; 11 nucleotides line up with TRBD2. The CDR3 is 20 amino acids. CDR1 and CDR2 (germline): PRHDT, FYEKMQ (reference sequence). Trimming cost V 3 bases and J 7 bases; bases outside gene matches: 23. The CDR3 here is CASSFPLTSGTSGPRVEQYF. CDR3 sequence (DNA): TGTGCCAGCAGCTTCCCTCTGACCTCCGGGACTAGCGGACCTCGGGTTGAGCAGTACTTC.

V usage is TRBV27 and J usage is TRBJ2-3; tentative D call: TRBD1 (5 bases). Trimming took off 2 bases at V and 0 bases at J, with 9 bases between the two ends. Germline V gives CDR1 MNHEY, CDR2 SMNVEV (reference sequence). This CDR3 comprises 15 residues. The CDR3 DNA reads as TGTGCCAGCAGTTTAGGGGCTTATAGCACAGATACGCAGTATTTT. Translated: CASSLGAYSTDTQYF.